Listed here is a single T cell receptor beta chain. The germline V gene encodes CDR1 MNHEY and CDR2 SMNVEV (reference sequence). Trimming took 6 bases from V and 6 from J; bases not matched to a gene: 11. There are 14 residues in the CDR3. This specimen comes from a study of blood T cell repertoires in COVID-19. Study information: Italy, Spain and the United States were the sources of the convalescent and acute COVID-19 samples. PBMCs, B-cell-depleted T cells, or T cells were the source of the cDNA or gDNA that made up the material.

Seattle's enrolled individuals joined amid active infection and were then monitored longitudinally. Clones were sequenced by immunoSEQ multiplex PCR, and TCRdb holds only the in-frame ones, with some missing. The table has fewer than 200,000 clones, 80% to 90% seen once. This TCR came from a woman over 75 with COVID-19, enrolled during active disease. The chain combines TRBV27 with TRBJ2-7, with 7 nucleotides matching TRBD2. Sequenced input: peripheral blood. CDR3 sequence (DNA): TGTGCCAGCAGCCTGGGGGGGAGGGCCGTCGAGCAGTACTTC. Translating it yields CASSLGGRAVEQYF.